The rows below give T cell receptor beta chains drawn from one sample of a study of blood T cell repertoires in COVID-19. The table came from immunoSEQ multiplex PCR; TCRdb's copy has only in-frame clones and leaves some out. The sample has 100,000 to 150,000 clones; around 80% are singletons. Sequenced sample: peripheral blood. Receptors originate from a woman aged 55-69 years with acute or convalescent COVID-19. Both conserved end residues are part of each CDR3. Each record gives: clone size, V gene, D gene, J gene, CDR3 protein, CDR3 DNA. The D gene is left open where the match is weak. Size values are once, few and many counts, or a class for expanded clones, and some rows have none.

>NA|TRBV3-1/TRBV3-2|NA|TRBJ1-3
CASSQDGLGGSGNTIYF
TGTGCCAGCAGCCAAGACGGTCTTGGGGGGTCAGGAAACACCATATATTTT
>NA|TRBV9|NA|TRBJ1-4
CASSATGYTNEKLFF
TGTGCCAGCAGCGCTACAGGATACACTAATGAAAAACTGTTTTTT
>NA|TRBV2|NA|TRBJ2-7
CASKAGSLRLGQYF
TGTGCCAGCAAGGCCGGGTCCTTACGCTTAGGGCAGTACTTC
>once|TRBV7-9|NA|TRBJ2-3
CASSLAGLSAGVSDTQYF
TGTGCCAGCAGCTTAGCGGGTTTATCCGCCGGGGTCTCAGATACGCAGTATTTT
>NA|TRBV24-1|TRBD1|TRBJ2-2
CATSDRTGTNTGELFF
TGTGCCACCAGTGATCGGACAGGGACGAACACCGGGGAGCTGTTTTTT
>few|TRBV5-1|NA|TRBJ1-1
CASSTGQMNTEAFF
TGCGCCAGCAGCACCGGACAGATGAACACTGAAGCTTTCTTT
>NA|TRBV28|TRBD1|TRBJ2-7
CASRPSGSDRKGYF
TGTGCCAGCCGCCCATCAGGGTCGGACAGGAAGGGCTACTTC
>once|TRBV6-5|TRBD1|TRBJ2-7
CASTSRGQGNYEQYF
TGTGCCAGCACCTCCCGGGGACAGGGGAACTACGAGCAGTACTTC
>NA|TRBV7-9|TRBD1|TRBJ2-1
CASSFFAGGNEQFF
TGTGCCAGCAGCTTTTTCGCAGGGGGCAATGAGCAGTTCTTC
>NA|TRBV19|TRBD2|TRBJ2-7
CASNQRGSHEQYF
TGTGCCAGTAATCAGCGGGGCTCCCACGAGCAGTACTTC
>NA|TRBV4-1|TRBD2|TRBJ2-5
CASSQEGGGRSETQYF
TGCGCCAGCAGCCAAGAGGGCGGGGGGCGGTCGGAGACCCAGTACTTC
>NA|TRBV21-1|NA|TRBJ1-1
CASSKVREDPMNTEAFF
TGTGCCAGCAGCAAAGTTCGGGAGGACCCGATGAACACTGAAGCTTTCTTT
>few|TRBV30|NA|TRBJ1-1
CAWSVGSGGGDTEAFF
TGTGCCTGGAGTGTCGGCTCGGGGGGTGGGGACACTGAAGCTTTCTTT
>NA|TRBV12-5|NA|TRBJ1-5
CASGLGRGSNQPQHF
TGTGCTAGTGGTTTAGGCAGGGGAAGCAATCAGCCCCAGCATTTT
>NA|TRBV6-5|NA|TRBJ1-2
CASSYSGVAHYGYTF
TGTGCCAGCAGTTACTCTGGAGTGGCCCATTATGGCTACACCTTC
>NA|TRBV27|NA|TRBJ1-2
CASSYQGGRSYGYTF
TGTGCCAGCAGTTACCAGGGAGGCCGGAGCTATGGCTACACCTTC